This TCR beta chain emerged from a study of blood T cells in healthy people across ages (dated by TCRdb to between 2014 and 2017). Looking at the study overall: In model experiments, template switching captured roughly one uniquely barcoded TCR beta cDNA molecule for every two T cells. The study analyzed two additional independent replicas of 1 million unique cDNA reads from the same blood draw for two donors, one aged 18 to 30 and one aged 80 or older. Donors of different ages were randomly distributed across sequencing lanes to avoid experimental bias. Donors were grouped into four age groups: young (average about 15 years), middle-aged (roughly 37), aged (around 60) and long-lived (approximately 82). The study measured age-related changes in TCR beta repertoire diversity using deep sequencing normalized with unique cDNA molecular identifiers.

What the work shows at the level of the full study, not this receptor alone: Compared with the aged group, the long-lived group had more naive CD4+ T cells, fewer expanded clones and increased TCR diversity, suggesting age selection. Because profiling used bulk unsorted PBMCs, naive and antigen-experienced compartments could not be compared conclusively. As age increased, observed TCR beta diversity per million T cells dropped in a roughly linear way, and a significant reduction was already evident by age about 36. The percentage of naive T cells measured by flow cytometry correlated strongly with observed TCR beta diversity. Because donor CMV infection status was unknown, age-related changes in expanded clonotypes were potentially confounded. Estimates of total diversity based on one million sequenced T cells were considered lower bounds and underestimates.

Libraries were prepared through 5' RACE. This sample was sequenced with an Illumina HiSeq 2500. A second PCR of about 6 to 11 cycles was run with a J-beta primer mix and a sample-barcoded 5' primer. Each TCR beta cDNA molecule received a unique molecular identifier from a template-switch 5' adaptor carrying 12 random nucleotides. Each sample yielded at least 3 million CDR3-containing paired-end reads. All of the RNA was converted into first-strand cDNA using the Mint cDNA synthesis kit, with a TRBC-specific oligonucleotide serving as the primer. Following uracil-DNA glycosylase treatment, a first 18-cycle PCR with universal primers M1SS and BC2_uni_R was performed on all cDNA. The paper's data handling went like this. Each sample was normalized by randomly selecting 1 million high-quality reads, each carrying a distinct molecular identifier. Instead of being binned into consensus sequences, reads that shared molecular identifiers were thrown out. MiTCR, with a Q25 quality threshold and the strictest error-elimination algorithm, was used for CDR3 identification, clonotype clustering and error correction. A nonparametric unseen species model using Euler transformation provided a lower-bound estimate of total TCR beta diversity. The raw public data were reprocessed by TCRdb itself: fastp quality trimming at Q25, MiXCR clonotype calling, in-frame beta chains only. Rows merge per CDR3 protein into single entries with the most common DNA and genes. TCRdb's processing, not the study's, gives the V and J calls here. Recorded for this sample are about 1.7 million distinct CDR3 sequences; roughly 28% of them occurred a single time. Together, the top ten hold approximately 7.7% of the sample.

Concerning this clonotype itself: Its binding antigen is unknown. There are no base qualities to consult, and no much larger clone falls within one base.

CDR1 and CDR2, per the germline V gene, are SGHRS and YFSETQ. The CDR3 has 17 amino acids, counting the end cysteine and phenylalanine. The kept DNA is CDR3 alone, 51 bases in frame from the first base. Donors were 40 or so systemically healthy Caucasian individuals from Russia aged roughly 6 to 95 years. Each donor gave 9 to 10 milliliters of peripheral blood, collected into EDTA-treated Vacutainer tubes. Ficoll-Paque density-gradient centrifugation was used to isolate PBMCs, with at least 7 million per sample. Total RNA was extracted from PBMCs with Trizol reagent, with at least 5.5 micrograms obtained per sample. Naive CD45RAhigh/CD27high T cell percentages were measured by flow cytometry on a PBMC aliquot from every donor.

Material for sequencing was blood. The receptor was derived from a woman aged 25 to 39 in good health. The sequence links TRBV5-1 to TRBJ2-1, with 9 bases matching TRBD2. The end of the DNA fits TRBJ2-7 better, so the J call may be wrong. The nucleotides read TGCGCCAGCAGCTTGGAGGGAGGACTAGCGCAATACAATGAGCAGTACTTC. Translated, this gives CASSLEGGLAQYNEQYF.